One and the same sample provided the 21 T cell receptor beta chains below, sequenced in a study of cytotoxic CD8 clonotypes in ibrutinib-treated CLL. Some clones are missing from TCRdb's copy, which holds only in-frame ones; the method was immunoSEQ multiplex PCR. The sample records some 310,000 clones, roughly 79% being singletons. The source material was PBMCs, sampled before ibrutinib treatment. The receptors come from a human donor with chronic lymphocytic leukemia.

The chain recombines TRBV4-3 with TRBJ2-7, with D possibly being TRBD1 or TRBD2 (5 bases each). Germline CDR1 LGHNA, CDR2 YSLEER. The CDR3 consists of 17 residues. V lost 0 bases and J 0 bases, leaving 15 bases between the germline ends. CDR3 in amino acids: CASSQDRRDLFSYEQYF. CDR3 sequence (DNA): TGCGCCAGCAGCCAAGACCGCCGGGACCTGTTCTCCTACGAGCAGTACTTC.

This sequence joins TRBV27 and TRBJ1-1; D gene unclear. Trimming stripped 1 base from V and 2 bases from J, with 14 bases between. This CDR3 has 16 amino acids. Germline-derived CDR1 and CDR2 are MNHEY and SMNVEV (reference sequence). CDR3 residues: CASSLFQVSRNTEAFF. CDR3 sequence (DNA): TGTGCCAGCAGTTTATTTCAGGTATCTCGCAACACTGAAGCTTTCTTT.

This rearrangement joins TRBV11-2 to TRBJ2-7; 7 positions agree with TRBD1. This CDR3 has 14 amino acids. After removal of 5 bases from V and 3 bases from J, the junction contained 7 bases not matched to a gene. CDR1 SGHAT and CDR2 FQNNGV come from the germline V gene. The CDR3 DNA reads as TGTGCCAGCAGCCAAAGTTCAGGGGGCTACGAGCAGTACTTC. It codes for CASSQSSGGYEQYF.

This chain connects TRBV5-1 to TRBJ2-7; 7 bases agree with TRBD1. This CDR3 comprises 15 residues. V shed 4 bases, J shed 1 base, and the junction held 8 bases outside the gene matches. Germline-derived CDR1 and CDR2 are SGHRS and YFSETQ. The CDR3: CASSQRTGESYEQYF. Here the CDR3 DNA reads TGCGCCAGCAGCCAACGGACAGGAGAATCCTACGAGCAGTACTTC.

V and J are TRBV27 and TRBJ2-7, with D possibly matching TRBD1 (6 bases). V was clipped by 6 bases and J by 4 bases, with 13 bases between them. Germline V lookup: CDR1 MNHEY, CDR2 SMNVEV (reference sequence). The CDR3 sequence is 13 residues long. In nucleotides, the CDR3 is TGTGCCAGCAGCCGAGGACAGAGTTACGAGCAGTACTTC. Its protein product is CASSRGQSYEQYF.

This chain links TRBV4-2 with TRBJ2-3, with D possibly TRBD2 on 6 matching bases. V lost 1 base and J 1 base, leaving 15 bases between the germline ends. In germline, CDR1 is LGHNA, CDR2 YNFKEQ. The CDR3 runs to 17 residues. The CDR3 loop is CASSQVQFSGRTDTQYF. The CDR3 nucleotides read TGTGCCAGCAGCCAAGTTCAGTTTAGCGGCCGCACAGATACGCAGTATTTT.

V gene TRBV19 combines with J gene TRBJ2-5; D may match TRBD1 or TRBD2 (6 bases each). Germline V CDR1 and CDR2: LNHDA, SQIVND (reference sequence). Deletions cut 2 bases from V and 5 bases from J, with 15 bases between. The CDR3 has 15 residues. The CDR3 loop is CASSIFGGGSETQYF. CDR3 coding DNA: TGTGCCAGTAGTATATTTGGAGGGGGGTCGGAGACCCAGTACTTC. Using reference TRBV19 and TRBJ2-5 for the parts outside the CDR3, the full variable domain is DGGITQSPKYLFRKEGQNVTLSCEQNLNHDAMYWYRQDPGQGLRLIYYSQIVNDFQKGDIAEGYSVSREKKESFPLTVTSAQKNPTAFYLCASSIFGGGSETQYFGPGTRLLVL.

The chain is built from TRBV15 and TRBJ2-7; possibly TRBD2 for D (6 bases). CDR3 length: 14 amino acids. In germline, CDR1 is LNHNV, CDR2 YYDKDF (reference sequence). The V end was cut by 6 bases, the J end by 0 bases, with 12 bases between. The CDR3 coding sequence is TGTGCCACCAGTGGTGGAGGGGACTCCTACGAGCAGTACTTC. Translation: CATSGGGDSYEQYF.

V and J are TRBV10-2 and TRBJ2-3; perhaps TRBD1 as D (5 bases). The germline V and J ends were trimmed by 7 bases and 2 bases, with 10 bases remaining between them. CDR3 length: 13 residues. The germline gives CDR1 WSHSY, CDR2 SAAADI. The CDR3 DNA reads TGCGCCAGCATAGACAGCTTCACAGATACGCAGTATTTT. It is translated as CASIDSFTDTQYF.

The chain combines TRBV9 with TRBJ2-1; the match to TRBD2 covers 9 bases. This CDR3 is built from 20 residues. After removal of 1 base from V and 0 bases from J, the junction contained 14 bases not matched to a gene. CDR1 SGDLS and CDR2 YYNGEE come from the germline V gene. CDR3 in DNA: TGTGCCAGCAGCGTACCGTTAAGACTAGCGGATCCTAGCTCCTACAATGAGCAGTTCTTC. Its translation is CASSVPLRLADPSSYNEQFF. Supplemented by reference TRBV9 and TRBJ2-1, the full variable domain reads DSGVTQTPKHLITATGQRVTLRCSPRSGDLSVYWYQQSLDQGLQFLIQYYNGEERAKGNILERFSAQQFPDLHSELNLSSLELGDSALYFCASSVPLRLADPSSYNEQFFGPGTRLTVL.

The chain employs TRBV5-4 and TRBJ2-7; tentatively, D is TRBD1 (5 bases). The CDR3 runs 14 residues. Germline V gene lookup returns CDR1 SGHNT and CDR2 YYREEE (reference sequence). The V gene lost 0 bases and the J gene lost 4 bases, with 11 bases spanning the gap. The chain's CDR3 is CASSLVGHDYEQYF. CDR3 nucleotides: TGTGCCAGCAGCTTGGTGGGGCATGATTACGAGCAGTACTTC.

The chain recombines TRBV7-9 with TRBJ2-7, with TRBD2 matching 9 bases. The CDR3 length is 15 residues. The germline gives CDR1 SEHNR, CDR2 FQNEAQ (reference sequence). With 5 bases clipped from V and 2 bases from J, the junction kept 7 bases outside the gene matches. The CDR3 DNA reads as TGTGCCAGCAGCGAAGAGCGGGAGGCGGCCTACGAGCAGTACTTC. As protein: CASSEEREAAYEQYF.

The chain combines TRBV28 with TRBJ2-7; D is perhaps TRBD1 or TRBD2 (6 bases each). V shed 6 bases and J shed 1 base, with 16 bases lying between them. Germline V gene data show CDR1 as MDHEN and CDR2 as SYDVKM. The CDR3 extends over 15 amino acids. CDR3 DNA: TGTGCCAGCAGGAGGCGGGACACTTGGTCCTACGAGCAGTACTTC. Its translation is CASRRRDTWSYEQYF.

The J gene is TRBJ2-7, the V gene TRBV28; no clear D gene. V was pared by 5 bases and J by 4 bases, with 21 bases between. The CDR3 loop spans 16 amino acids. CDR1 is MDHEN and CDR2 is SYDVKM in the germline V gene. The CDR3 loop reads CASSVIHGNVVYEQYF. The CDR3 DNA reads TGTGCCAGCAGTGTGATACATGGGAATGTCGTGTACGAGCAGTACTTC.

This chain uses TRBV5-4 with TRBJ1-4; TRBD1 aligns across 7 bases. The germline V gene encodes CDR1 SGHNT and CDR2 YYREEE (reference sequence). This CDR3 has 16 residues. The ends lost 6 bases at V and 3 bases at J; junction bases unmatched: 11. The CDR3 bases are TGTGCCAGCAACAAGGGACAGCCGGGACCTAATGAAAAACTGTTTTTT. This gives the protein CASNKGQPGPNEKLFF.

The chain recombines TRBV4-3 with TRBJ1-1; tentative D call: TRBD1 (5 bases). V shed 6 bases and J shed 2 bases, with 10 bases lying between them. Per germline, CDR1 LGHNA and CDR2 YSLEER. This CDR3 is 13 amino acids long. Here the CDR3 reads CASSLTVNTEAFF. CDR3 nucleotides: TGCGCCAGCAGTCTGACAGTAAACACTGAAGCTTTCTTT.

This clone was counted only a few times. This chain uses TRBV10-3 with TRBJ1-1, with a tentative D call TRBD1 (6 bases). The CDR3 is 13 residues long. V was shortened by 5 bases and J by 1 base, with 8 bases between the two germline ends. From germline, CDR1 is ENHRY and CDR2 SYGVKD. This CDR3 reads CAISPDRNTEAFF. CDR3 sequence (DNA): TGTGCCATCAGTCCGGACAGGAACACTGAAGCTTTCTTT.

The CDR3 DNA follows: TGTGCCAGCAGTTTATACCTGGGAAAGAGGCCCGGGGCCAACGTCCTGACTTTC. Its protein product is CASSLYLGKRPGANVLTF. This rearrangement joins TRBV27 to TRBJ2-6; D gene uncertain. This CDR3 is 18 amino acids long. V gave up 1 base and J gave up 4 bases, with 17 bases separating them. Per germline, CDR1 MNHEY and CDR2 SMNVEV (reference sequence).

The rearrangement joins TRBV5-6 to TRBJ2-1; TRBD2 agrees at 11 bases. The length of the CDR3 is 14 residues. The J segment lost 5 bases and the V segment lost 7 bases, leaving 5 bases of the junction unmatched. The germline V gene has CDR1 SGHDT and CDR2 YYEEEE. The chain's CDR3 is CASHGTSGNNEQFF. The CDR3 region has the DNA TGTGCCAGCCACGGGACTAGCGGAAACAATGAGCAGTTCTTC.

CDR3 DNA: TGTGCCAGCAGCCAACGGCAGGGCAATGGTGAGCAGTTCTTC. This sequence encodes CASSQRQGNGEQFF. The V and J genes are TRBV11-1 and TRBJ2-1; maybe TRBD1 (5 bases). The CDR3 length is 14 residues. Between the trimmed V and J ends, which lost 5 bases and 9 bases, there was a span of 17 bases. From germline, CDR1 is SGHAT and CDR2 FQDESV (reference sequence).

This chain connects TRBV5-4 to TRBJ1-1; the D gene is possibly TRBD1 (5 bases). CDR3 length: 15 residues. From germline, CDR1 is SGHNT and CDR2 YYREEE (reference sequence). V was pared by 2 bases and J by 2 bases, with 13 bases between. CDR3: CASSFLRQTNTEAFF. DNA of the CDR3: TGTGCCAGCAGCTTCTTAAGACAGACTAACACTGAAGCTTTCTTT.